This T cell receptor (beta chain) was recorded in a study of cytomegalovirus exposure and HLA in healthy donors. The study, taken as a whole, reports: According to an earlier analysis, most TCR beta V segments yielded productive rearrangements about 87% or about 30% of the time. It was taken for granted in presence/absence analyses that sequencing depth across donors was roughly uniform. Later on, analysis showed that most CMV-associated TCR beta chains appeared to be HLA-restricted.

This clone was seen only once. Its antigen remains unidentified. This PCR relied on a set of 60 Vbeta primers and 13 Jbeta primers. In the source study's methods: Approximately 11 million shared chains were among about 80 million unique TCR beta chains counted in a later analysis. Sequencing used immunoSEQ multiplex PCR; TCRdb keeps in-frame clones, though not all of them. V and J calls and clone size follow that table, whereas D and trimming were derived from the DNA. Of 200,000 to 250,000 clones detected, 83% appear once; the ten largest clones hold roughly 1.5%. The CDR3 sequence is 15 residues long. Germline loops: CDR1 SGHDT, CDR2 YYEEEE. The V segment lost 3 bases and the J segment 2 bases; nucleotides outside the gene matches: 4.

Sequencing input: PBMCs. The chain combines TRBV5-6 with TRBJ2-1; 8 positions match TRBD1. The clonotype comes from a girl aged 10-17 years in good health and CMV-seronegative. The DNA of the CDR3 is TGTGCCAGCAGCTACGGACAGGGCCCCTACAATGAGCAGTTCTTC. This codes for CASSYGQGPYNEQFF.